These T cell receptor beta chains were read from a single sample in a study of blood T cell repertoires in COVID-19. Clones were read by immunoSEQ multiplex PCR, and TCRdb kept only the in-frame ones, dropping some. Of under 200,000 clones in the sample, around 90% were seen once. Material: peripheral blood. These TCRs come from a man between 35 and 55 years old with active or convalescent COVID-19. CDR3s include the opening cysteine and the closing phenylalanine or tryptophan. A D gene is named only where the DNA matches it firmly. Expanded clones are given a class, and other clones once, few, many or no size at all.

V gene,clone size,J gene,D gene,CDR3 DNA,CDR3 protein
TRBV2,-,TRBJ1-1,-,TGTGCCAGCACCCCGAGGAGGGGCCTTGAAGCTTTCTTT,CASTPRRGLEAFF
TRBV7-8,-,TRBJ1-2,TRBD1,TGTGCCAGCAGCTTAACACAGGGGACTGGGCGCTACACCTTC,CASSLTQGTGRYTF
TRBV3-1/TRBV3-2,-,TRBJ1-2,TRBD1,TGTGCCAGCAGCCAAGGGACAGGGGGCTCCTATGGCTACACCTTC,CASSQGTGGSYGYTF
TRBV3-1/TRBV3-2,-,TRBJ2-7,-,TGTGCCAGCAGCCCTGGGGGGGCAGCCTACGAGCAGTACTTC,CASSPGGAAYEQYF
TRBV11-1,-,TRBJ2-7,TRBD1,TGTGCCAGCAGCCCGACCGGGACAGGGTATTCGTACTTC,CASSPTGTGYSYF
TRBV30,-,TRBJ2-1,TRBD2,TGTGCCTGGACCGGGACTAGCGGGTTGTACAATGAGCAGTTCTTC,CAWTGTSGLYNEQFF
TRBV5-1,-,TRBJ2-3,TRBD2,TGCGCCAGCAGCAGTGGGACTACCACAGATACGCAGTATTTT,CASSSGTTTDTQYF
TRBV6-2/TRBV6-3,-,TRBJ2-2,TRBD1,TGTGCCAGCAGTTACTCGATAGGACAGGGTCCCGGGGAGCTGTTTTTT,CASSYSIGQGPGELFF
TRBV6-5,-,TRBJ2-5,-,TGTGCCAGCAGCTCCAATCGGGAGACCCAGTACTTC,CASSSNRETQYF
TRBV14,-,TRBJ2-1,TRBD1,TGTGCCAGCAGCCTGAGGGCCTTAACAGGGGTTCTTACCCCTAGCTCCTACAATGAGCAGTTCTTC,CASSLRALTGVLTPSSYNEQFF
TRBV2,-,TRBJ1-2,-,TGTGCCAGCACCCCGGAGAGAAACTATGGCTACACCTTC,CASTPERNYGYTF
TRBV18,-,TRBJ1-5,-,TGTGCCAGCTCACCTAGAAACAGGGAGCCCCAGCATTTT,CASSPRNREPQHF
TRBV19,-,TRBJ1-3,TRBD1,TGTGCCAGTAGTGTCCCGGGACAGGGGGCCACCATATATTTT,CASSVPGQGATIYF
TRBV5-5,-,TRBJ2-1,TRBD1,TGTGCCAGCAGCGGGGACAGGGGGCTATATCCCTACAATGAGCAGTTCTTC,CASSGDRGLYPYNEQFF
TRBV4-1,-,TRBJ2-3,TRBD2,TGCGCCAGCAGCCAAATAGTGGGACTAGGCACAGATACGCAGTATTTT,CASSQIVGLGTDTQYF
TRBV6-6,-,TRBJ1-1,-,TGTGCCAGCAGTTACGCAGGGGCGGACACTGAAGCTTTCTTT,CASSYAGADTEAFF
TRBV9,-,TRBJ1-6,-,TGTGCCAGTGCGGGGGGGGTCGGAGATTCACCCCTCCACTTT,CASAGGVGDSPLHF
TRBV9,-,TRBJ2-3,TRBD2,TGTGCCAGCAGCGTGACTAGCGGGTATAGCACAGATACGCAGTATTTT,CASSVTSGYSTDTQYF
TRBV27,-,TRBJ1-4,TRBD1,TGTGCCAGCAAAGACCACAGGGGGGGCAATGAAAAACTGTTTTTT,CASKDHRGGNEKLFF
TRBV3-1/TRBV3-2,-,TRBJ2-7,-,TGTGCCAGCAGCCATGAGGGACTCGAGCAGTACTTC,CASSHEGLEQYF
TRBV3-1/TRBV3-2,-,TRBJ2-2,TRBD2,TGTGCCAGCAGCCAAGTTACTAGCGGGGGGGCGAACACCGGGGAGCTGTTTTTT,CASSQVTSGGANTGELFF
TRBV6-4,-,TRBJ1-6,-,TGTGCCAGCAGTGCCCTTGCCGGGACCGGGGGGACCTATAATTCACCCCTCCACTTT,CASSALAGTGGTYNSPLHF
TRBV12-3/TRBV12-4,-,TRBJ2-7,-,TGTGCCAGCAGTCCGACTCTCGTCTACGAGCAGTACTTC,CASSPTLVYEQYF
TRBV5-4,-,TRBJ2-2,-,TGTGCCAGCAGCTGGGGGGGGCAGGGAGGCACCGGGGAGCTGTTTTTT,CASSWGGQGGTGELFF
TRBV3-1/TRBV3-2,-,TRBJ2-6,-,TGTGCCAGCAGCCAAGCCCAGGTCCTGACTTTC,CASSQAQVLTF
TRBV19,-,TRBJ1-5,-,TGTGCCAGTACCAATCGGTGGGCTTCCAATAGCAATCAGCCCCAGCATTTT,CASTNRWASNSNQPQHF
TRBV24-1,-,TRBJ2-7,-,TGTGCCACCAGTGAAACTCATAGCTCCTACGAGCAGTACTTC,CATSETHSSYEQYF
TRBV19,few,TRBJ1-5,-,TGTGCCAGTAGTATAAGGGGAGGACTAGAAGGTCAGCCCCAGCATTTT,CASSIRGGLEGQPQHF
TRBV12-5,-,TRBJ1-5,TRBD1,TGTGCTAGTGGCCGGCTCGACAGGGGGAATCAGCCCCAGCATTTT,CASGRLDRGNQPQHF
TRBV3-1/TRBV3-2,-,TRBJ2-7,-,TGTGCCAGCAGCCCAGCGCGGATTACCTTCTACGAGCAGTACTTC,CASSPARITFYEQYF
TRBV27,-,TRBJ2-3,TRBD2,TGTGCCAGCAGTTCCAGGGACTACTTAATACGCACAGATACGCAGTATTTT,CASSSRDYLIRTDTQYF
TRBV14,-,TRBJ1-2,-,TGTGCCAGCAGCCAAGAGGGCTGGGGGAGGCAAGGCTACACCTTC,CASSQEGWGRQGYTF
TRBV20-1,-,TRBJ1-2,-,TGCAGTCCGGGGGGCTACACCTTC,CSPGGYTF
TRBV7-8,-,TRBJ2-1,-,TGTGCCAGTAAGCAACTACCGGAAAACAATGAGCAGTTCTTC,CASKQLPENNEQFF
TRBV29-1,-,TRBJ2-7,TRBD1,TGCAGCGTTGGGTGGGACAGGGGTTTCTACGAGCAGTACTTC,CSVGWDRGFYEQYF
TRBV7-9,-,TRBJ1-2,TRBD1,TGTGCCAGCAGCTTAAGGGACAGGGAAGAATTTGTCGGCTACACCTTC,CASSLRDREEFVGYTF
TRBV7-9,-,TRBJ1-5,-,TGTGCCAGCAGCTTAGACTATAGCAATCAGCCCCAGCATTTT,CASSLDYSNQPQHF
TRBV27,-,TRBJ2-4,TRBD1,TGTGCCAGCAGTGGACAGGGTATAGAGGCCAAAAACATTCAGTACTTC,CASSGQGIEAKNIQYF
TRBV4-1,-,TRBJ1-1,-,TGCGCCAGCAGCCTCAACAGTTTGAACACTGAAGCTTTCTTT,CASSLNSLNTEAFF
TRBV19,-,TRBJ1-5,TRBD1,TGTGCCAGTAGTCCCTCATTCCTCAGGTCAGGGGGATATCAGCCCCAGCATTTT,CASSPSFLRSGGYQPQHF
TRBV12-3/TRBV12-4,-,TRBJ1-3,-,TGTGCCAGCAGCGCTGGAAACACCATATATTTT,CASSAGNTIYF
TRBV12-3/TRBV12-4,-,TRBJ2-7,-,TGTGCCAGCAGTTTAACAAGGGGGAGCGAGCAGTACTTC,CASSLTRGSEQYF
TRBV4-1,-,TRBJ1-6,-,TGCGCCAGCAGCCAAGATTCAGGGCATTCACCCCTCCACTTT,CASSQDSGHSPLHF
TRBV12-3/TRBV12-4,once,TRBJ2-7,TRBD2,TGTGCCAGCAGCCGTAGCGGGCTCTACGAGCAGTACTTC,CASSRSGLYEQYF
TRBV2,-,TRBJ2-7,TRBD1,TGTGCCAGCCCGATAGGAAGTTGGACAGGTGGCGAGCAGTACTTC,CASPIGSWTGGEQYF